The present entry profiles one T cell receptor (beta chain) with its context. The antigen this receptor binds is unknown. Base qualities were left out, and no much larger clone turns up one base away. The protocol used for the library was PCR. Reads for this sample came from an Illumina HiSeq 2500. Molecular barcoding was employed in the preparation of TCR libraries, with unique molecular identifiers being used to normalize TCRbeta repertoire quantification. The public reads were quality trimmed at Q25 with fastp and then assembled into clones with MiXCR by TCRdb, keeping productive beta chains. Merged by CDR3 protein, the rows form single entries marked with the most common genes and DNA. Here the sample has about 230,000 distinct CDR3 sequences; approximately 9.9% occur a single time. 5% to 6% of the sample goes to the ten largest clones. According to the germline V gene (reference sequence), CDR1 reads MNHEY and CDR2 reads SMNVEV. The CDR3, cysteine through phenylalanine, is 16 amino acids long. Of all the DNA, just the CDR3 is kept, 48 bases in frame from base 1. The junction shows trimming of 5 bases on V and 0 bases on J, plus 14 bases between the germline ends.

These data originate in a study of T-cell reconstitution after alpha-beta-depleted transplantation in children (dated by TCRdb to the mid-2010s). Study-level background: Using TCR repertoire profiling, the study followed T-cell immune reconstitution in a quantitative way in children after TCRalphabeta/CD19-depleted allogeneic hematopoietic cell transplantation.

The chain uses TRBV27 and TRBJ1-5; too little of a D gene remains to name it. The sequence came from a human donor who donated a stem cell graft to a child with SCID. Here the sequenced sample was PBMCs from the stem cell graft donor, taken from the stem cell graft. The CDR3: CASSPWQANSNQPQHF. The sequence in DNA is TGTGCCAGCAGTCCCTGGCAGGCCAATAGCAATCAGCCCCAGCATTTT.